This T cell receptor beta chain was documented in a study of beta chain features in type 1 diabetes. What was sequenced were expressed TCRB transcripts, since all of the isolated RNA had been reverse transcribed. Only in-frame clones appear in the TCRdb table, and some are missing; sequencing was by immunoSEQ multiplex PCR. The sample records about 150,000 clones, 10% being singletons. This clone was detected only a few times. The antigen is unknown. From germline, CDR1 is MNHEY and CDR2 SVGAGI. CDR3 size: 14 residues. V was shortened by 6 bases and J by 4 bases, with 15 bases between the two germline ends. Study-level findings and limits: The study found moderately but significantly shorter TCRB CDR3s in all four CD4+ subsets of Type 1 diabetes patients.

Sample: central memory CD4+ T cells from blood. V is TRBV6-5 and J is TRBJ2-5; a weak D match, TRBD1 (5 bases). This TCR derives from a man aged 30-40 years with type 1 diabetes. CDR3 DNA: TGTGCCAGCAGCTTCCGGACATCCGGAGAGACCCAGTACTTC. This gives the protein CASSFRTSGETQYF.